This T cell receptor (beta chain) came from a study of T-cell reconstitution after alpha-beta-depleted transplantation in children. Per germline, CDR1 LNHDA and CDR2 SQIVND (reference sequence). The CDR3 has 14 amino acids. Note on this clonotype: Its antigen is not known. One junction end does not reproduce the germline sequence, and a read error may be involved.

Unique molecular identifiers were incorporated during preparation of the TCRbeta library. TCRdb re-analysed the PCR reads in MiXCR, keeping a single row per CDR3 protein. The profile shows about 110,000 distinct CDR3 sequences, about 6.4% of them singletons. The study's findings and limits: Approximately two months post-transplant, alpha-beta T cells reportedly originated from several hundred expanded graft clones. T-cell numbers and diversity one year post-transplant derived largely from freshly generated T cells. Diversity of TCRbeta at day 60 was high in some patients, arising from surviving recipient T cells and thymic progenitors.

The V and J genes are TRBV19 and TRBJ2-7; either TRBD1 or TRBD2 may supply D (7 bases each). The TCR sequence derives from a male patient aged 2-15 years who had a stem cell transplant for acute lymphoblastic leukemia, so the T cells may come from the graft donor. The specimen comprised PBMCs, mostly from graft donor cells, sampled 360 days after TCRalphabeta/CD19-depleted stem cell transplant. CDR3 region: CASSDREGSYEQHF. The DNA for the CDR3 is TGTGCCAGTAGTGACAGGGAGGGATCCTACGAGCAGCACTTC.